The sequence of this TCR beta chain was determined in a study of cytomegalovirus exposure and HLA in healthy donors. Use of 60 Vbeta and 13 Jbeta primers characterized the PCR. Original methodology: Some 11 million shared chains were among the 80 million or so unique TCR beta chains that a later analysis counted. TCRdb keeps only in-frame clones here, not all; method: immunoSEQ multiplex PCR. V, J and clone size are those of that table, while D and trimming were read from the DNA. The sample lists 190,000 or so clones; more than 75% were seen once. V lost 1 base, J lost 4 bases, and 7 bases lay in between. CDR3 length: 14 amino acids. Germline CDR1 SGHTA, CDR2 FQGTGA.

Sequencing was carried out using PBMCs. The sequence was collected from a male donor in good health and CMV-seropositive. V gene TRBV7-3 combines with J gene TRBJ1-4; D gene ambiguous. The DNA for the CDR3 is TGTGCCAGCAGCTTAAGCAGTATTAATGAAAAACTGTTTTTT. This codes for CASSLSSINEKLFF.